This TCR beta chain appears in the sequencing data of a study of cytomegalovirus exposure and HLA in healthy donors. V was shortened by 2 bases and J by 1 base, with 9 bases between the two germline ends. This CDR3 has 14 amino acids. In germline, CDR1 is LNHDA, CDR2 SQIVND (reference sequence). Profiling relied on immunoSEQ multiplex PCR, and the TCRdb table lists in-frame clones only, not all of them. The sample yields around 170,000 clones, more than 75% seen once. The sequence came from a young man in good health and CMV-seronegative. The sample was PBMCs. The chain recombines TRBV19 with TRBJ2-7; D might be TRBD1 (5 bases). This CDR3 is CASSISTGSYEQYV. In DNA, the CDR3 is TGTGCCAGTAGTATATCTACAGGTTCCTACGAGCAGTACGTC.